This T cell receptor beta chain emerged from a study of graft-versus-host responses after intestinal transplantation. As concerns this clone: The antigen remains unidentified.

Germline CDR1 WSHSY, CDR2 SAAADI. CDR3 size: 15 residues. Trimming at V came to 10 bases and at J to 7 bases, leaving 8 bases not matched to a gene. Some clones are missing from TCRdb's copy, which holds only in-frame ones; the method was immunoSEQ multiplex PCR. Here the sample spans some 90,000 clones, 80% to 95% being singletons. This TCR came from a human donor who received an intestinal transplant. The chain combines TRBV10-2 with TRBJ2-1, with TRBD2 matching over 15 bases. The sample here was unstimulated CD4+ T cells sorted from spleen or lymph node cells, taken before intestinal transplant. CDR3 loop: CATGPGLAGGNEQFF. DNA for the CDR3: TGCGCCACAGGACCGGGACTAGCGGGAGGAAATGAGCAGTTCTTC.